A single sample gave rise to the 23 T cell receptor beta chains below, sequenced in a study of glioma-infiltrating T cells after dendritic cell vaccination. Sequencing was performed with immunoSEQ multiplex PCR; in TCRdb, only in-frame clones are kept and a portion is missing. The repertoire holds 50,000 to 65,000 clones, with more than 75% as singletons. Indicated time point: after dendritic cell vaccination, including at tumor progression/relapse. Sequences were derived from blood, sampled after dendritic cell vaccination. The receptors come from a human donor with glioblastoma.

Written as DNA, the CDR3 is TGTGCCAGCAGTGACTCGACTAGCGGGGGCACCGGGGAGCTGTTTTTT. Its protein product is CASSDSTSGGTGELFF. The chain is built from TRBV6-4 and TRBJ2-2, with 12 bases matching TRBD2. The J segment lost 4 bases and the V segment lost 0 bases, leaving 0 bases of the junction unmatched. This CDR3 spans 16 amino acids. Germline CDR1 and CDR2: MRHNA and SNTAGT.

This clone came up once. The DNA is omitted, as the CDR3 cannot be located on it reliably, and the CDR3 follows TCRdb's listing. The chain carries TRBV12-5 and TRBJ2-5; TRBD2 reflects the table's D call only, with no check against the DNA. The CDR3 region is 17 residues in length, termini included. Germline V gene lookup returns CDR1 LGHNT and CDR2 FRNRAP. The CDR3 spells CASGLGMGGDPQETQYF.

The chain is built from TRBV4-1 and TRBJ2-5; the match to TRBD1 covers 8 bases. TRBJ2-7 explains the end of the DNA better; the J call may be wrong. CDR1 MGHRA and CDR2 YSYEKL come from the germline V gene. The CDR3 extends over 18 amino acids. CDR3 nucleotides: TGCGCCAGCAGCCAAGACGCTAATGGACAGGGATCCTCCTACGAGCAGTACTTC. It encodes CASSQDANGQGSSYEQYF.

V gene TRBV4-3 combines with J gene TRBJ2-5; 7 bases map to TRBD2. Germline CDR1 LGHNA, CDR2 YSLEER. Unmatched junction bases numbered 13, after V lost 0 bases and J lost 6 bases. The CDR3 spans 17 residues. The CDR3 nucleotides are TGCGCCAGCAGCCAAGATCGGGCGGCGGGGGTCTTTCAGACCCAGTACTTC. It codes for CASSQDRAAGVFQTQYF.

This clone was picked up one time. The chain recombines TRBV6-5 with TRBJ2-2, with TRBD2 matching over 7 bases. The CDR3 has 14 residues. V shed 8 bases and J 4 bases; nucleotides not matched to a gene: 7. The germline CDR1 and CDR2 sequences are MNHEY and SVGAGI. CDR3 region: CASSRDYITGELFF. The CDR3 DNA follows: TGTGCCAGCTCCCGGGACTATATCACCGGGGAGCTGTTTTTT.

The rearrangement links TRBV11-2 to TRBJ1-1; 8 bases match TRBD1. CDR1 SGHAT and CDR2 FQNNGV come from the germline V gene. The CDR3 is 15 amino acids. V lost 2 bases to trimming and J lost 5 bases; unmatched junction nucleotides: 7. In DNA, the CDR3 is TGTGCCAGCAGCTTATTACCAGGGGGCAGAACTGAAGCTTTCTTT. Translation: CASSLLPGGRTEAFF. The full variable domain, its missing parts supplied by reference TRBV11-2 and TRBJ1-1, is EAGVAQSPRYKIIEKRQSVAFWCNPISGHATLYWYQQILGQGPKLLIQFQNNGVVDDSQLPKDRFSAERLKGVDSTLKIQPAKLEDSAVYLCASSLLPGGRTEAFFGQGTRLTVV.

This clone has just a few counts. The V and J genes are TRBV5-1 and TRBJ2-3; TRBD1 might be the D (5 bases). The CDR3 sequence is 14 residues long. Trimming removed 7 bases at V and 0 bases at J, with 12 bases between. Germline CDR1 and CDR2: SGHRS and YFSETQ. CDR3 nucleotides: TGCGCCAGCCGTTGGCAGGGAAGCACAGATACGCAGTATTTT. Protein product: CASRWQGSTDTQYF.

The chain is built from TRBV6-5 and TRBJ2-1, with 10 bases that match TRBD2. Germline lookup yields CDR1 MNHEY and CDR2 SVGAGI. With V trimmed by 6 bases and J by 7 bases, 9 bases remained unmatched. The CDR3 contains 15 residues. The CDR3 spells CASSPSGGGANEQFF. The CDR3 DNA reads TGTGCCAGCAGCCCGAGCGGGGGGGGTGCGAATGAGCAGTTCTTC.

This clone has only one observation. V is TRBV6-5 and J is TRBJ2-1; no reliable D call. The CDR3 runs 11 residues. V was shortened by 5 bases and J by 9 bases, with 8 bases between the two germline ends. Germline V gene lookup returns CDR1 MNHEY and CDR2 SVGAGI. CDR3 in DNA: TGTGCCAGCAGTAAACCGGGTGAGCAGTTCTTC. Translation gives CASSKPGEQFF.

The CDR3 DNA reads as TGCGCCAGCAGCCAAGATCCCACCAGGGGGCAGAGCAATCAGCCCCAGCATTTT. Translated: CASSQDPTRGQSNQPQHF. The chain carries TRBV4-3 and TRBJ1-5; 8 bases agree with TRBD1. Per germline, CDR1 LGHNA and CDR2 YSLEER. The CDR3 totals 18 residues. Trimming removed 0 bases from V and 1 base from J; junction bases left unmatched: 8.

The rearrangement uses TRBV5-1 and TRBJ1-1; 7 nucleotides align to TRBD1. CDR3 length: 15 amino acids. Germline V lookup: CDR1 SGHRS, CDR2 YFSETQ. V was clipped by 1 base and J by 5 bases; unmatched bases: 8. This CDR3 reads CASSLIGQAGTEAFF. CDR3 sequence (DNA): TGCGCCAGCAGCTTGATAGGACAGGCAGGTACTGAAGCTTTCTTT.

V and J are TRBV18 and TRBJ2-7; 7 bases are shared with TRBD2. From germline, CDR1 is KGHSH and CDR2 LQKENI. With V trimmed by 3 bases and J by 2 bases, 7 bases remained unmatched. This CDR3 has 15 residues. CDR3 in amino acids: CASSPPGRGPYEQYF. The CDR3 DNA follows: TGTGCCAGCTCACCTCCAGGGAGGGGTCCCTACGAGCAGTACTTC.

J is TRBJ2-1 and V is TRBV11-3; TRBD1 aligns across 9 bases. This CDR3 is 15 amino acids long. CDR1 and CDR2 (germline): SGHNT, YENEEA. V lost 5 bases and J lost 7; bases outside the gene matches: 9. CDR3 nucleotides: TGTGCCAGCAGCCAGTGGACAGGGGTTTGGAATGAGCAGTTCTTC. Translated: CASSQWTGVWNEQFF.

The chain recombines TRBV30 with TRBJ2-7, with 8 bases fitting TRBD1. Trimming removed 2 bases from V and 3 bases from J; junction bases left unmatched: 3. Per germline, CDR1 GTSNPN and CDR2 SVGIG (reference sequence). This CDR3 spans 13 amino acids. CDR3 sequence (DNA): TGTGCCTGGAGTCGGACAGGGATCTACGAGCAGTACTTC. This gives the protein CAWSRTGIYEQYF.

This chain's CDR3 is CASSATRPKDTQYF. The CDR3 nucleotides read TGTGCCAGCAGTGCGACTAGACCCAAAGATACGCAGTATTTT. The genes are TRBV27 and TRBJ2-3, with D possibly TRBD2 on 6 matching bases. The V gene's germline CDR1 is MNHEY and CDR2 SMNVEV (reference sequence). The CDR3 covers 14 residues. Trimming took off 5 bases at V and 5 bases at J, with 14 bases between the two ends.

The chain links TRBV6-6 to TRBJ2-1, with TRBD1 matching 7 bases. CDR1 and CDR2 (germline): MNHNY, SVGAGI (reference sequence). This CDR3 is built from 16 residues. The ends lost 3 bases at V and 7 bases at J; junction bases unmatched: 12. The CDR3 here is CASSYPGRQGRNEQFF. The CDR3 DNA follows: TGTGCCAGCAGTTATCCCGGGCGACAGGGTCGTAATGAGCAGTTCTTC.

This chain connects TRBV14 to TRBJ1-3; D remains unclear. Germline CDR1 is SGHDN and CDR2 is FVKESK. The ends were cut back, 4 bases at V and 2 bases at J, with 12 bases in the middle. The CDR3 contains 15 residues. The CDR3 reads CASSLTTVPGNTIYF. DNA of the CDR3: TGTGCCAGCAGCCTAACCACAGTCCCTGGAAACACCATATATTTT.

The J gene is TRBJ2-7, the V gene TRBV7-9, with 11 nucleotides matching TRBD1. V lost 5 bases and J lost 7; bases outside the gene matches: 7. The length of the CDR3 is 14 residues. Germline V gives CDR1 SEHNR, CDR2 FQNEAQ (reference sequence). CDR3 nucleotides: TGTGCCAGCAGCGTGGGACAGGGGGATGGGGAGCAGTACTTC. It is translated as CASSVGQGDGEQYF.

Only one count was recorded for this clone. This rearrangement joins TRBV30 to TRBJ2-2; D may be TRBD2 (6 bases). The germline gives CDR1 GTSNPN, CDR2 SVGIG (reference sequence). This CDR3 is built from 14 residues. Between the trimmed V and J ends, which lost 3 bases and 8 bases, there was a span of 16 bases. The CDR3 DNA reads TGTGCCTGGAGACCGGCGGGACCCGTAGGGGAGCTGTTTTTT. It is translated as CAWRPAGPVGELFF. Full variable domain (outside the CDR3, taken from reference TRBV30 and TRBJ2-2): SQTIHQWPATLVQPVGSPLSLECTVEGTSNPNLYWYRQAAGRGLQLLFYSVGIGQISSEVPQNLSASRPQDRQFILSSKKLLLSDSGFYLCAWRPAGPVGELFFGEGSRLTVL.

The gene calls are TRBV5-1 and TRBJ2-5; D perhaps matches TRBD2 (7 bases). Germline V gene lookup returns CDR1 SGHRS and CDR2 YFSETQ. V gave up 0 bases and J gave up 7 bases, with 19 bases separating them. CDR3 length: 16 amino acids. CDR3 nucleotide sequence: TGCGCCAGCAGCTTGGGTTCCGGCGGGGGCTCTACGACCCAGTACTTC. Amino acid sequence: CASSLGSGGGSTTQYF.

This chain connects TRBV6-6 to TRBJ1-1; D is uncertain. CDR3 length equals 12 residues. CDR1 and CDR2 (germline): MNHNY, SVGAGI (reference sequence). V shed 7 bases and J shed 6 bases, with 12 bases lying between them. In nucleotides, the CDR3 is TGTGCCAGCACCACGGGGTCACCTGAAGCTTTCTTT. This translates into CASTTGSPEAFF.

V gene TRBV6-6 combines with J gene TRBJ1-6; TRBD1 matches at 7 bases. The germline V gene has CDR1 MNHNY and CDR2 SVGAGI (reference sequence). The CDR3 totals 15 residues. J lost 7 bases, V lost 0 bases, and 3 bases had no gene match. The CDR3 reads CASSYSGRGNSPLHF. The CDR3, as DNA: TGTGCCAGCAGTTACTCAGGCAGGGGGAATTCACCCCTCCACTTT.

The V gene is TRBV30, the J gene TRBJ1-5, with unresolved D. Between the trimmed V and J ends, which lost 2 bases and 1 base, there was a span of 6 bases. The germline gives CDR1 GTSNPN, CDR2 SVGIG (reference sequence). CDR3 length equals 13 residues. Here the CDR3 DNA reads TGTGCCTGGAGTCCGAGCAGCAATCAGCCCCAGCATTTT. Translated, it gives CAWSPSSNQPQHF.